The TCR beta chain under discussion was sequenced for a study of spatial heterogeneity in lung cancer (dated by TCRdb to between 2017 and 2020). In terms of the full investigation: Beta-chain transcripts were consistently detected in greater numbers than alpha-chain transcripts, which likely reflected higher beta-chain transcript abundance. A strong correlation was found between TCR transcript counts in tumor regions and a T cell transcriptional module score from matched bulk RNA-seq. In the raw uncorrected reads, each unique combination of TCR and UMI appeared more than ten times on average. In non-small cell lung cancer, the study made a quantitative comparison of TCR alpha and beta repertoires among multiple tumor regions, matched nontumor lung and blood. TCR repertoire features were related to nonsynonymous mutation counts determined by whole-exome sequencing of tumor tissue. Both alpha and beta chains were TCR-sequenced in samples taken at surgery, namely 220 tumor regions, fewer than 80 matched nontumor lung samples and just over 55 PBMC samples.

What the study reported, not specific to this receptor: Estimated TCR-seq coverage of tumor T cells was only roughly 7% for alpha chains and about 12% for beta chains. The count of ubiquitous expanded TCRs correlated with the count of ubiquitous nonsynonymous mutations, and the count of regional expanded TCRs correlated with the count of regional nonsynonymous mutations. Additional single-cell paired TCR alpha and beta sequencing was considered necessary to confirm, at a functional level, the hypothesis that regional TCRs recognize regional mutations. The tumor nonsynonymous mutation count correlated with the number of expanded alpha and beta TCRs within the tumor.

Reading the germline V gene (reference sequence) gives CDR1 DFQATT and CDR2 SNEGSKA. Counted from cysteine to phenylalanine, this CDR3 has 15 amino acids. This entry keeps only the CDR3 DNA: 45 bases, framed from base 1. V loses 5 bases at its end and J loses 6 bases; junction bases beyond the gene matches: 9. In light of the paper, this sample's time point label describes: sample taken at primary tumor resection. Samples were obtained from 72 patients with early-stage, untreated non-small cell lung cancer from the lung TRACERx cohort. For TCR sequencing, whole RNA was extracted from tumor and nontumor lung tissue, or from cryopreserved PBMC samples, and no cell sorting was done. Only patients for whom sufficient RNA was available from at least two tumor regions were selected for TCR sequencing. Before being selected, tumor and adjacent nontumor lung specimens were reviewed by a lung pathologist.

Library prep was done by 5' RACE. The run used a NextSeq 500. In the TCR library protocol, a unique molecular identifier was attached to each TCR cDNA molecule so that PCR and sequencing errors could be corrected. On the authors' methods: TCR identification, UMI-based error correction and CDR3 extraction were all carried out with Decombinator tools. Expanded TCRs were defined as those above a frequency of 2 per 1,000, corresponding to the top 1% of the tumor frequency distribution. Expanded tumor TCRs statistically deemed absent (corrected P<0.05) from at least one tumor region were classed as regional, and all other expanded tumor TCRs were classed as ubiquitous. Renyi diversity was computed with the R vegan package after each repertoire had been subsampled 100 times to 5,000 TCRs. CDR3 similarity networks were built from amino acid triplet string-kernel similarity, with CDR3s being connected when pairwise similarity was above 0.82. TCRdb trimmed public reads at Q25 via fastp, called clones via MiXCR and kept in-frame beta chains. Identical CDR3 proteins give one entry, which carries the most common genes and DNA. These V and J calls are TCRdb output, not the study's own analysis. The sample table contains approximately 9,500 distinct CDR3 sequences; only one count was recorded for 12% of them. About 11% of the sample is taken by the ten largest.

Points on this clonotype: Its antigen specificity is not known. Base qualities are not recorded, but no much larger clone differs from it by a single base. Within a library made for alpha chains, this beta chain is off target, and its count is uninformative.

The sequence joins TRBV20-1 to TRBJ1-6, and 8 junctional nucleotides match TRBD1. Sequencing was performed on lung tumor tissue, taken at surgery. The clonotype was recovered from a male donor with early-stage non-small cell lung cancer. The DNA reads TGCAGTGCTCGACCCCCGGGACAGGTTAATTCACCCCTCCACTTT. The encoded protein is CSARPPGQVNSPLHF.